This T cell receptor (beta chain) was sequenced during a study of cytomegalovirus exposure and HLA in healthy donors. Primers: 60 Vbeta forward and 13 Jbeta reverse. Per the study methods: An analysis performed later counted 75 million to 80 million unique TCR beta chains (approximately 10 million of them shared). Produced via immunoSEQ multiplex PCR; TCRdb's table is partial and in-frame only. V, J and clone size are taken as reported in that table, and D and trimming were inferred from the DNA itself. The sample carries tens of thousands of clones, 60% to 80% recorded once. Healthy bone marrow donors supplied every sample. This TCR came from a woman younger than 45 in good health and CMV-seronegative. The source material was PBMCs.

CDR3 protein: CAWSTGTGDNEQFF. For the CDR3, the DNA is TGTGCCTGGAGCACCGGGACAGGGGACAATGAGCAGTTCTTC. V gene TRBV30 combines with J gene TRBJ2-1, with TRBD1 identical over 10 bases. Losses at the gene ends were 3 bases for V and 5 bases for J; bases not matched to a gene: 4. The CDR3 has 14 amino acids. Germline V CDR1 and CDR2: GTSNPN, SVGIG (reference sequence).